The T cell receptor (beta chain) under discussion was sequenced for a study of blood T cell repertoires in COVID-19. Clones were read by immunoSEQ multiplex PCR, and TCRdb kept only the in-frame ones, dropping some. The sample includes 150,000 to 200,000 clones, 80% to 85% of them seen just once. The CDR3 is 19 residues long. Germline lookup yields CDR1 GTSNPN and CDR2 SVGIG (reference sequence). Between the trimmed V and J ends, which lost 2 bases and 2 bases, there was a span of 25 bases. This sequence joins TRBV30 and TRBJ1-3, with D uncertain. The sequence was collected from a man in his sixties or seventies who had been exposed to COVID-19. The sequencing input was PBMCs or T cells enriched from blood (not recorded which). The CDR3 region has the DNA TGTGCCTGGAGTTTCCCGAGAGGTCCGGCTTACCCTCCTGGAAACACCATATATTTT. Translated: CAWSFPRGPAYPPGNTIYF. The full variable domain, its missing parts supplied by reference TRBV30 and TRBJ1-3, is SQTIHQWPATLVQPVGSPLSLECTVEGTSNPNLYWYRQAAGRGLQLLFYSVGIGQISSEVPQNLSASRPQDRQFILSSKKLLLSDSGFYLCAWSFPRGPAYPPGNTIYFGEGSWLTVV.